The 9 T cell receptor beta chains below were found in one sample sequenced in a study of cytomegalovirus exposure and HLA in healthy donors. Researchers ran the PCR with 60 Vbeta and 13 Jbeta primers. The assay was immunoSEQ multiplex PCR, and TCRdb's table has in-frame clones only and misses some. The sample data list 100,000 to 150,000 clones. The sample was PBMCs. The receptor set was obtained from a man younger than 35 in good health and CMV-seronegative.

This chain joins TRBV7-9 and TRBJ2-5; 8 bases are shared with TRBD2. The V gene's germline CDR1 is SEHNR and CDR2 FQNEAQ (reference sequence). This CDR3 is 14 amino acids long. Trimming at V came to 5 bases and at J to 5 bases, leaving 7 bases not matched to a gene. CDR3 region: CASSPPAGVETQYF. CDR3 nucleotides: TGTGCCAGCAGCCCCCCAGCGGGAGTGGAGACCCAGTACTTC.

The chain employs TRBV28 and TRBJ2-5; 11 nucleotides align to TRBD1. J lost 7 bases, V lost 5 bases, and 6 bases had no gene match. CDR3 size: 14 residues. The germline V gene encodes CDR1 MDHEN and CDR2 SYDVKM. CDR3: CASSRDRGTGTQYF. CDR3 in DNA: TGTGCCAGCAGTAGGGACAGGGGGACGGGGACCCAGTACTTC.

The chain employs TRBV6-6 and TRBJ1-1; 7 nucleotides agree with TRBD1. With 8 bases clipped from V and 1 base from J, the junction kept 4 bases outside the gene matches. The CDR3 is 13 residues long. CDR1 is MNHNY and CDR2 is SVGAGI in the germline V gene (reference sequence). The CDR3 sequence is CASLRTGNTEAFF. CDR3 nucleotides: TGTGCCAGCCTAAGGACAGGGAACACTGAAGCTTTCTTT.

The chain carries TRBV2 and TRBJ1-1; 7 bases match TRBD1. The germline CDR1 and CDR2 sequences are SNHLY and FYNNEI. The CDR3 spans 14 residues. The J segment lost 5 bases and the V segment lost 3 bases, leaving 6 bases of the junction unmatched. DNA for the CDR3: TGTGCCAGCAGTGAGGAGGGGGCGCAAACTGAAGCTTTCTTT. Its protein is CASSEEGAQTEAFF.

J is TRBJ2-5 and V is TRBV5-1; D call uncertain. The length of the CDR3 is 15 residues. Germline V gene data show CDR1 as SGHRS and CDR2 as YFSETQ. V was trimmed by 0 bases and J by 0 bases, leaving 9 bases between them. CDR3 DNA: TGCGCCAGCAGCTTGGTCCCCAGTTACCAAGAGACCCAGTACTTC. Its translation is CASSLVPSYQETQYF.

V and J are TRBV27 and TRBJ1-1; D ambiguous. V lost 3 bases to trimming and J lost 7 bases, with 15 bases between them. The CDR3 is 14 residues long. Germline V gene sequence: CDR1 MNHEY, CDR2 SMNVEV (reference sequence). The chain's CDR3 is CASSFSRSSNEAFF. The DNA of the CDR3 is TGTGCCAGCAGTTTCTCGAGGTCGTCGAATGAAGCTTTCTTT.

CDR3 sequence: CASRSGENGYTF. CDR3 coding DNA: TGTGCCAGCAGGTCCGGGGAAAATGGCTACACCTTC. V usage is TRBV6-5 and J usage is TRBJ1-2; D not certain. V lost 6 bases to trimming and J lost 6 bases, with 11 bases between them. The CDR3 loop spans 12 amino acids. The V gene's germline CDR1 is MNHEY and CDR2 SVGAGI.

The rearrangement uses TRBV13 and TRBJ2-1; the match to TRBD2 covers 12 bases. CDR1 and CDR2 from the germline V gene are PRHDT and FYEKMQ (reference sequence). CDR3 length: 18 residues. V shed 5 bases and J 7 bases; nucleotides not matched to a gene: 15. DNA of the CDR3: TGTGCCAGCAGCGCCTCGCCGCTTCTAGCGGGAGGGGGAAATGAGCAGTTCTTC. This translates into CASSASPLLAGGGNEQFF. The complete variable domain, with remaining parts taken from reference TRBV13 and TRBJ2-1, reads AAGVIQSPRHLIKEKRETATLKCYPIPRHDTVYWYQQGPGQDPQFLISFYEKMQSDKGSIPDRFSAQQFSDYHSELNMSSLELGDSALYFCASSASPLLAGGGNEQFFGPGTRLTVL.

V gene TRBV4-2 combines with J gene TRBJ2-7; 10 bases line up with TRBD2. Looked up from germline, CDR1 is LGHNA and CDR2 is YNFKEQ. The CDR3 loop spans 18 amino acids. The V gene end was trimmed by 5 bases and the J gene end by 2 bases; junction bases not matched to a gene: 15. CDR3 bases: TGTGCCAGCAGCTTCCGAGCAGAGAGCGGGGGGGCACCCTACGAGCAGTACTTC. Its protein is CASSFRAESGGAPYEQYF.